The text below deals with one T cell receptor beta chain. The antigen remains undetermined. These data are taken from a study of cytomegalovirus exposure and HLA in healthy donors. Study-wide results and caveats: The study found most TCR sequences rare, yet found some public TCRs in many donors. Most likely, a cluster of highly shared sequence variants arose as a sequencing artifact. As a later analysis revealed, most CMV-associated TCR beta chains appeared HLA-restricted.

Germline CDR1 reads MDHEN; CDR2 reads SYDVKM. The CDR3 is 14 amino acids. V lost 6 bases to trimming and J lost 5 bases, with 16 bases between them. 13 Jbeta primers and 60 Vbeta primers were used for the PCR. Only in-frame clones appear in the TCRdb table, and some are missing; sequencing was by immunoSEQ multiplex PCR. This sample's table has roughly 71,000 clones. This sequence joins TRBV28 and TRBJ1-1; D unresolved. Sample: PBMCs. The sequence was collected from a woman in her 40s in good health and CMV-seropositive. The CDR3 loop is CASRQFGRATEAFF. CDR3 sequence (DNA): TGTGCCAGCAGGCAATTTGGGAGAGCGACTGAAGCTTTCTTT. Full variable domain (missing parts from reference TRBV28 and TRBJ1-1): DVKVTQSSRYLVKRTGEKVFLECVQDMDHENMFWYRQDPGLGLRLIYFSYDVKMKEKGDIPEGYSVSREKKERFSLILESASTNQTSMYLCASRQFGRATEAFFGQGTRLTVV.